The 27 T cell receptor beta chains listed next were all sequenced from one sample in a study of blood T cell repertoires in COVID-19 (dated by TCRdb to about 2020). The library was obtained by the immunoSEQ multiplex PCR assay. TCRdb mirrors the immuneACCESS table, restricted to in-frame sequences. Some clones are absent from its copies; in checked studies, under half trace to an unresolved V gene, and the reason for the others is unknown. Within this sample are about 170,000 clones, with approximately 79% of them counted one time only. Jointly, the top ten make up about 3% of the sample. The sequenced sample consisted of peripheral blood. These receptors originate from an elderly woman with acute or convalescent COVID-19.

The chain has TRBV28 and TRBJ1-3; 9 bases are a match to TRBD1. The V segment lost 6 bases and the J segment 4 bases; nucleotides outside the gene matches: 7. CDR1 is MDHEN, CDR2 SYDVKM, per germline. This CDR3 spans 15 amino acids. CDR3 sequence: CASRSGQGPGNTIYF. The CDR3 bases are TGTGCCAGCAGATCGGGACAGGGTCCGGGAAACACCATATATTTT.

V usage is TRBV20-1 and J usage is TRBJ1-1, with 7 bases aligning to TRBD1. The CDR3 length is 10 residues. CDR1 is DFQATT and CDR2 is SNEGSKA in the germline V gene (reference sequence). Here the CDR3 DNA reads TGCAGCGGGACAGACACTGAAGCTTTCTTT. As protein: CSGTDTEAFF.

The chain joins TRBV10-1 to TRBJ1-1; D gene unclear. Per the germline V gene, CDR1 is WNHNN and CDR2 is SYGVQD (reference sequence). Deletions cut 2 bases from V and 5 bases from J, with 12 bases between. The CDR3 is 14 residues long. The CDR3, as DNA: TGCGCCAGCAGTGAGCTTCCGGGAGGTACTGAAGCTTTCTTT. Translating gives CASSELPGGTEAFF.

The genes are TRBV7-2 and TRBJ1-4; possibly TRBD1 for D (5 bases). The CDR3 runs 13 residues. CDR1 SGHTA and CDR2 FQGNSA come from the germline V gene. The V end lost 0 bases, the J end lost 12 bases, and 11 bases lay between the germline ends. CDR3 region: CASSLAGEGELFF. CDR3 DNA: TGTGCCAGCAGCTTAGCGGGGGAGGGAGAACTGTTTTTT.

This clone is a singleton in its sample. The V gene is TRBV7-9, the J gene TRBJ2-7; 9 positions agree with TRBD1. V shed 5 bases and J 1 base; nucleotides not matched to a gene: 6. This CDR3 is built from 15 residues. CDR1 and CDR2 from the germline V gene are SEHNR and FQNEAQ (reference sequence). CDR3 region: CASSAPGQGSYEQYF. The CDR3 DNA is TGTGCCAGCAGCGCACCGGGACAGGGATCCTACGAGCAGTACTTC.

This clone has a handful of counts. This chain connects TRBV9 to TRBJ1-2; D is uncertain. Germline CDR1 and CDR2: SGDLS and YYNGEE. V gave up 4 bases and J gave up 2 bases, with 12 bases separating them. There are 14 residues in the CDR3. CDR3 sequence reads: CASSRRSANYGYTF. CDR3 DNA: TGTGCCAGCAGCCGCAGAAGCGCGAACTATGGCTACACCTTC.

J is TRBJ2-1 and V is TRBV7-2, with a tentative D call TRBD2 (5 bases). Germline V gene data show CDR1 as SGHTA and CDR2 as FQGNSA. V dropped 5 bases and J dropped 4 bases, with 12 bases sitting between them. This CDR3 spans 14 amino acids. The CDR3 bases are TGTGCCAGCAGCCCCTGGAGGAGGTACAATGAGCAGTTCTTC. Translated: CASSPWRRYNEQFF.

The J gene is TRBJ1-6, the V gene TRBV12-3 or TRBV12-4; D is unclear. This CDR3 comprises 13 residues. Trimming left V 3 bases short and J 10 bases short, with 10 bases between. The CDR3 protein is CASSFSGGSPLHF. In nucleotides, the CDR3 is TGTGCCAGCAGTTTTTCTGGCGGGTCACCCCTCCACTTT.

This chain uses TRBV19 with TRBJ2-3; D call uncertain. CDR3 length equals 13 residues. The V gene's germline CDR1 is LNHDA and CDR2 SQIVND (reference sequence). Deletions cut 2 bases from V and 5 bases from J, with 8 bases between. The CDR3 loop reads CASSINLRDTQYF. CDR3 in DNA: TGTGCCAGTAGTATAAATCTCCGAGATACGCAGTATTTT.

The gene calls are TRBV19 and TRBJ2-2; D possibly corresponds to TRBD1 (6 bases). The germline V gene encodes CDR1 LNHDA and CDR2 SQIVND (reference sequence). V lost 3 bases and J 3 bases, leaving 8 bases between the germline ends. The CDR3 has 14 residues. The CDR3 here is CASSMDRDTGELFF. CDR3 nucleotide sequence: TGTGCCAGTAGTATGGACAGAGACACCGGGGAGCTGTTTTTT.

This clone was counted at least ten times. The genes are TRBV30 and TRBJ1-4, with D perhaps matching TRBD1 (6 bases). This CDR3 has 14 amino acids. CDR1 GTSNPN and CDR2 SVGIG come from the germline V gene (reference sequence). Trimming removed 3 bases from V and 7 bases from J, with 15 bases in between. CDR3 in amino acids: CAWSRTGLREKLFF. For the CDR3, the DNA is TGTGCCTGGAGCCGAACAGGGTTGCGTGAAAAACTGTTTTTT.

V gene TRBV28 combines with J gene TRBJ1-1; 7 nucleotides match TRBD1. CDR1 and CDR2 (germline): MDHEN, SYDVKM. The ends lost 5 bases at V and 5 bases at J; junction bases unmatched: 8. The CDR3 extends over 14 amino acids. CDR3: CASSPRQGRTEAFF. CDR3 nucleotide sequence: TGTGCCAGCAGTCCCAGACAGGGACGGACTGAAGCTTTCTTT.

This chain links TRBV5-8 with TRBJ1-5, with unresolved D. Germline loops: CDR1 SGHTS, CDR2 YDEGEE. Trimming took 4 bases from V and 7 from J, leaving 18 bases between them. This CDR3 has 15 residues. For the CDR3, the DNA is TGTGCCAGCAGCCCGTCGTTCCGGGGATACCAGCCCCAGCATTTT. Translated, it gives CASSPSFRGYQPQHF.

Written as DNA, the CDR3 is TGTGCCAGCAGCAGGAGCGGGGCGAACACCGGGGAGCTGTTTTTT. Protein product: CASSRSGANTGELFF. The chain is built from TRBV7-2 and TRBJ2-2, with 7 bases matching TRBD2. CDR3 length: 15 amino acids. Trimming cost V 5 bases and J 0 bases; bases outside gene matches: 3. The germline CDR1 and CDR2 sequences are SGHTA and FQGNSA. The entire variable domain, with the rest obtained from reference TRBV7-2 and TRBJ2-2, is as follows: GAGVSQSPSNKVTEKGKDVELRCDPISGHTALYWYRQSLGQGLEFLIYFQGNSAPDKSGLPSDRFSAERTGGSVSTLTIQRTQQEDSAVYLCASSRSGANTGELFFGEGSRLTVL.

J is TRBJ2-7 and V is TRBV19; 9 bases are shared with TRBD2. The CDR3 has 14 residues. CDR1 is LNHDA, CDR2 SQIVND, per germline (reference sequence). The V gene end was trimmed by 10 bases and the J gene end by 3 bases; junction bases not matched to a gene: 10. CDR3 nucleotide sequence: TGTGCCACCAGTGGGGTAGCGGGAGTCTACGAGCAGTACTTC. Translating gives CATSGVAGVYEQYF. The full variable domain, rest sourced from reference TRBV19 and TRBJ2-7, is DGGITQSPKYLFRKEGQNVTLSCEQNLNHDAMYWYRQDPGQGLRLIYYSQIVNDFQKGDIAEGYSVSREKKESFPLTVTSAQKNPTAFYLCATSGVAGVYEQYFGPGTRLTVT.

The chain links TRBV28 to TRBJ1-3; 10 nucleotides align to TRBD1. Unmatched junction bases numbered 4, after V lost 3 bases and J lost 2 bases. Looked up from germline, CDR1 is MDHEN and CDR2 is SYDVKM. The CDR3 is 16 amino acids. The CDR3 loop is CASSLGQGSAGNTIYF. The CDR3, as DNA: TGTGCCAGCAGTTTGGGACAGGGGAGCGCTGGAAACACCATATATTTT.

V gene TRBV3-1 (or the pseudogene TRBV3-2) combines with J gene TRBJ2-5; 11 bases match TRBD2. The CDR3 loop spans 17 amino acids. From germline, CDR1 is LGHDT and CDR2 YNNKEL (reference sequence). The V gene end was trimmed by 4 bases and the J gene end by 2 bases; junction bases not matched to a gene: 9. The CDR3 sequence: CASSPRALAGGQETQYF. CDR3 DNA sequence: TGTGCCAGCAGCCCAAGGGCCCTAGCGGGGGGACAAGAGACCCAGTACTTC.

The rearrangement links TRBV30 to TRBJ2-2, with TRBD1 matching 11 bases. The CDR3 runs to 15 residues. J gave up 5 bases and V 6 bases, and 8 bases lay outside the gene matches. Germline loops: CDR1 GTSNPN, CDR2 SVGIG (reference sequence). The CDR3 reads CACQTGTGGTGELFF. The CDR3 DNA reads TGTGCCTGCCAAACCGGGACAGGGGGGACCGGGGAGCTGTTTTTT.

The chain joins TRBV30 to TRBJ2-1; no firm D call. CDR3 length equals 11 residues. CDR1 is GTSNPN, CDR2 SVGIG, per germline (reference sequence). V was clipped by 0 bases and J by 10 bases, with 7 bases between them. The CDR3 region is CAWSVAAEQFF. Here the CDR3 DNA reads TGTGCCTGGAGTGTCGCGGCAGAGCAGTTCTTC.

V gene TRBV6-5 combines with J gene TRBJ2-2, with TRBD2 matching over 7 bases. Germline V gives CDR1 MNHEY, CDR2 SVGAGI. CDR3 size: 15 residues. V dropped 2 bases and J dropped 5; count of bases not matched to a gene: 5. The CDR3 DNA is TGTGCCAGCAGTTACGGGACTATAAGTACCGGGGAGCTGTTTTTT. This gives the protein CASSYGTISTGELFF.

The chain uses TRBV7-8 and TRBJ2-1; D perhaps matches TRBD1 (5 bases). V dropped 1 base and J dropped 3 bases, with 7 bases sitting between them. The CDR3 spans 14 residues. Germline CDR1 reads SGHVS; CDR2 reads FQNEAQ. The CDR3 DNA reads TGTGCCAGCAGCTTAGAACAGGTCTACAATGAGCAGTTCTTC. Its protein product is CASSLEQVYNEQFF.

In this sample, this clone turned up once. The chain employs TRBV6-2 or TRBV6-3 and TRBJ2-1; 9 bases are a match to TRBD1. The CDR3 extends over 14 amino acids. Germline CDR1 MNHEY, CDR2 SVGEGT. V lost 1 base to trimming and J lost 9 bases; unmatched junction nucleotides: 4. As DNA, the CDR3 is TGTGCCAGCAGTTACTGGACAGGGGCCGGTGAGCAGTTCTTC. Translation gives CASSYWTGAGEQFF.

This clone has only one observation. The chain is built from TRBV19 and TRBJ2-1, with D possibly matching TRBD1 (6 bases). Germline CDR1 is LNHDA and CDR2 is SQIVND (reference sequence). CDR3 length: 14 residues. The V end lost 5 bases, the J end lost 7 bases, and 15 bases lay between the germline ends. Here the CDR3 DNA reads TGTGCCAGTAGTCCCCGGGACACGCCGAATGAGCAGTTCTTC. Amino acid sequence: CASSPRDTPNEQFF.

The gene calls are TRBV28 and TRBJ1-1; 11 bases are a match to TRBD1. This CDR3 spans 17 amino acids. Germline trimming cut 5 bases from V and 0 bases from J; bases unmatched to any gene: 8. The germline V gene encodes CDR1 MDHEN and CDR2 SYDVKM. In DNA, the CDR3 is TGTGCCAGCAGTCCTCGGACAGGGGGCTTTCTGAACACTGAAGCTTTCTTT. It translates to CASSPRTGGFLNTEAFF. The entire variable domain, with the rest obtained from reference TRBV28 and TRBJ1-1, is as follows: DVKVTQSSRYLVKRTGEKVFLECVQDMDHENMFWYRQDPGLGLRLIYFSYDVKMKEKGDIPEGYSVSREKKERFSLILESASTNQTSMYLCASSPRTGGFLNTEAFFGQGTRLTVV.

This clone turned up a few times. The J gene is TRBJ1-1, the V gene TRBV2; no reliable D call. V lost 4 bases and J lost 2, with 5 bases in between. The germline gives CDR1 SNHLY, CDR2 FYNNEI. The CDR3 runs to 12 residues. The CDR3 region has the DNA TGTGCCAGCAGTGGCGGTAACACTGAAGCTTTCTTT. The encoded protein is CASSGGNTEAFF.

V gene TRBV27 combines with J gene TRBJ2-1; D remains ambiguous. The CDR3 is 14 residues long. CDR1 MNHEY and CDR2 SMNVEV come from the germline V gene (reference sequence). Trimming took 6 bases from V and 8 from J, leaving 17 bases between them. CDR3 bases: TGTGCCAGCAGCCAATTGGAGTACGATGATGAGCAGTTCTTC. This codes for CASSQLEYDDEQFF.

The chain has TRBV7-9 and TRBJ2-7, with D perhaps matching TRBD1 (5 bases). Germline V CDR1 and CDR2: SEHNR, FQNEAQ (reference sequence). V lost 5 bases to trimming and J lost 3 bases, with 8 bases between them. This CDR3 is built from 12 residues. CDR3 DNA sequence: TGTGCCAGCAGCACGACAGTCTACGAGCAGTACTTC. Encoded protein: CASSTTVYEQYF.